Included here is one T cell receptor (beta chain) sequence, with context. The target antigen is unknown. V lost 5 bases to trimming and J lost 3 bases, with 11 bases between them. CDR3 length equals 13 residues. Germline-derived CDR1 and CDR2 are SGHTA and FQGNSA. The sequenced template was cDNA made from the entire isolated RNA. Clones were read by immunoSEQ multiplex PCR, and TCRdb kept only the in-frame ones, dropping some. The data hold around 650,000 clones, with 9.5% to 15% observed a single time. Averaging roughly 120 mL, one heparinised blood draw was given by each donor. Sorting of CD4+ naive, central memory, regulatory and stem cell-like memory cells was performed via CD45RO/CCR7/CD25/CD127/CD95/CD27. This sample is part of a study of beta chain features in type 1 diabetes. Study observations and caveats: Shorter TCRB CDR3s, moderately but significantly so, were found in Type 1 diabetes patients in all four CD4+ subsets. The naive, central memory and Treg TCRB repertoires of patients appeared to be more similar to one another than those of healthy donors. Fewer insertions but more deletions were seen at VDJ junctions in type 1 diabetes patients.

Material: naive CD4+ T cells from blood. The origin of this receptor is a man aged 25-40 years with type 1 diabetes. The gene calls are TRBV7-2 and TRBJ2-7; D is unclear. The CDR3 protein is CASSVQGIYEQYF. The CDR3 region has the DNA TGTGCCAGCAGCGTTCAAGGAATCTACGAGCAGTACTTC. Full variable domain (rest looked up from reference TRBV7-2 and TRBJ2-7): GAGVSQSPSNKVTEKGKDVELRCDPISGHTALYWYRQSLGQGLEFLIYFQGNSAPDKSGLPSDRFSAERTGGSVSTLTIQRTQQEDSAVYLCASSVQGIYEQYFGPGTRLTVT.